Listed here is a single T cell receptor (beta chain). The antigen this receptor binds is unknown. No base-level quality is on record; no much larger clone is a single base apart. The data stem from a study of CD8 T cells in Susac syndrome (dated by TCRdb to the late 2010s). About the full investigation: Among the sequenced Susac syndrome patients, 5 or 6 had clinically active disease and eight were in clinical remission. Susac syndrome patients were therapy-naive, on corticosteroids (some also receiving IVIg), or on IVIg alone at blood withdrawal. Whether CD8+ T cell activation and differentiation in Susac syndrome was antigen driven was tested using repertoire sequencing. Beyond this particular receptor, the publication reports: The TCR sequencing and HLA analysis was acknowledged to have included a relatively small number of individuals. In the CD4+ T cell repertoire of Susac syndrome patients, clonal expansion was not detected.

Peripheral blood CD8+ and CD4+ T cells from healthy donors, Susac syndrome patients and multiple sclerosis patients were profiled by high-throughput TCR beta sequencing. The Susac syndrome patients fulfilled recently defined diagnostic criteria for either definite or probable disease. Bulk CD8+ and CD4+ T cells were purified by magnetic negative isolation, whereas CD8+ TEMRA cells were enriched by FACS. Blood was drawn into EDTA tubes, processed within 24 hours, and PBMCs were isolated by density gradient centrifugation. PBMCs intended for TCR sequencing were cryopreserved in liquid nitrogen and thawed later in a water bath at 37 degrees C. The sorted or isolated CD4+, CD8+ and CD8+ TEMRA cells reached a purity of at least 90%. RNA was extracted with the RNeasy kit and roughly 0.45 to 1 ug was reverse transcribed using random hexamers. TCR beta CDR3 regions were amplified with the immunoSEQ multiplex PCR assay covering 54 Vbeta and 13 Jbeta segments. Bias from PCR amplification was corrected by using a synthetic template baseline for primer optimization and for computational correction. From the authors' description of their analysis: Only productive sequences were kept, with reads annotated to V, D and J genes according to IMGT and analyzed in immunoSEQ Analyzer. Clonality was calculated as one minus the Shannon entropy normalized by log2 of the number of productive unique sequences. For each patient and control, public and private clones were evaluated within the 100 most prevalent clones. A clone was defined as Susac-specific if it was absent from the healthy and MS cohorts, from over 1,000 published viral clones and from other ImmuneACCESS disease sequences. The public reads were quality trimmed at Q25 with fastp and then assembled into clones with MiXCR by TCRdb, keeping productive beta chains. When rows share a CDR3 protein, they turn into one entry using the most common DNA and genes. The V and J calls were not made by the authors but by TCRdb's processing. The sample table holds around 150,000 distinct CDR3 sequences, of which 95% were seen once. 0.13% to 0.15% of the sample belongs to the ten largest clones.

Via the germline V gene, CDR1 is SQVTM and CDR2 ANQGSEA. For this chain, trimming is 4 bases at the V end and 5 bases at the J end, and the number of junction bases without a gene match is 4. From its cysteine to its phenylalanine, the CDR3 spans 12 amino acids. The kept DNA is CDR3 alone, 36 bases in frame from the first base. The V gene is TRBV29-1 and the J gene is TRBJ1-2; 7 bases in the middle match TRBD1. This sequence originates from a human donor with Susac syndrome. Sequenced: CD4+ T cells from PBMCs. The nucleotides read TGCAGCGTTGTGGCCAGGGGGTATGGCTACACCTTC. This gives the protein CSVVARGYGYTF.